This TCR beta chain is from a study of cytomegalovirus exposure and HLA in healthy donors. 60 Vbeta and 13 Jbeta primers were used in PCR. Data came from immunoSEQ multiplex PCR; TCRdb stores just in-frame clones and leaves some out. The sample lists about 94,000 clones; roughly three fifths were seen once. Trimming pared 5 bases from V and 1 base from J, leaving 12 bases between. CDR1 and CDR2 from the germline V gene are MGHRA and YSYEKL. The CDR3 is made up of 15 amino acids. This TCR was recovered from a young man in good health and CMV-seronegative. The specimen sequenced was PBMCs. The V and J genes are TRBV4-1 and TRBJ1-5; possibly TRBD1 for D (6 bases). CDR3 loop: CASSVQGYSNQPQHF. CDR3 nucleotides: TGCGCCAGCAGCGTACAGGGATACAGCAATCAGCCCCAGCATTTT.